This T cell receptor beta chain was retrieved from a study of cytomegalovirus exposure and HLA in healthy donors. Primers for the PCR totalled 60 Vbeta and 13 Jbeta. The table came from immunoSEQ multiplex PCR; TCRdb's copy has only in-frame clones and leaves some out. The data contain around 150,000 clones, roughly 76% of them singletons. This clone showed up just once. The antigen remains undetermined. The CDR3 has 16 amino acids. J gave up 4 bases and V 4 bases, and 6 bases lay outside the gene matches. The germline V gene has CDR1 SGHTA and CDR2 FQGNSA. Study-wide points: Later, an analysis found that common viral pathogens appeared to be linked with several of the most significant clusters. Evidence from a later analysis indicated that most CMV-associated TCR beta chains looked HLA-restricted. Reported performance of the classifier showed diagnosis of cytomegalovirus status with high specificity and sensitivity.

The clonotype comes from a man aged 18 to 35 in good health and CMV-seronegative. Source material: PBMCs. The genes are TRBV7-2 and TRBJ1-5; 11 bases are a match to TRBD1. In nucleotides, the CDR3 is TGTGCCAGCAGCTCCCGGACAGGGGGCTTTAATCAGCCCCAGCATTTT. It specifies CASSSRTGGFNQPQHF.